These T cell receptor beta chains were read from a single sample in a study of cytomegalovirus exposure and HLA in healthy donors. Some clones are missing from TCRdb's copy, which holds only in-frame ones; the method was immunoSEQ multiplex PCR. The table has roughly 97,000 clones, about three quarters seen once. The sequenced sample consisted of PBMCs. All receptors derive from a man between 35 and 55 years old in good health and CMV-seronegative. Each CDR3 is given with its conserved first and last residue. The order of the fields is D gene, V gene, clone size, J gene, CDR3 protein, CDR3 DNA. The D gene is left open where the match is weak. Where a row states a size, it is once, few, many or the class of an expanded clone; other rows omit it.

d_gene: TRBD1
v_gene: TRBV7-8
abundance: -
j_gene: TRBJ1-2
CDR3aa: CASSPTGGQPYGYTF
CDR3nt: TGTGCCAGCAGCCCGACAGGGGGACAACCCTATGGCTACACCTTC

d_gene: -
v_gene: TRBV9
abundance: -
j_gene: TRBJ1-1
CDR3aa: CASSDSGGYSEWWNTEAFF
CDR3nt: TGTGCCAGCAGCGACAGTGGGGGCTACTCAGAGTGGTGGAACACTGAAGCTTTCTTT

d_gene: TRBD1
v_gene: TRBV2
abundance: once
j_gene: TRBJ1-5
CDR3aa: CASSGTGEYLSNQPQHF
CDR3nt: TGTGCCAGCAGCGGGACAGGGGAGTATCTTAGCAATCAGCCCCAGCATTTT

d_gene: TRBD2
v_gene: TRBV7-9
abundance: -
j_gene: TRBJ2-1
CDR3aa: CASSLSLAGAYNEQFF
CDR3nt: TGTGCCAGCAGCTTATCTCTCGCGGGGGCCTACAATGAGCAGTTCTTC

d_gene: TRBD1
v_gene: TRBV7-9
abundance: -
j_gene: TRBJ2-4
CDR3aa: CASSLPRRQGNIQYF
CDR3nt: TGTGCCAGCAGCTTACCCCGGAGACAGGGAAACATTCAGTACTTC

d_gene: TRBD2
v_gene: TRBV10-3
abundance: -
j_gene: TRBJ2-2
CDR3aa: CAIKGLAEAGELFF
CDR3nt: TGTGCCATCAAAGGACTAGCCGAGGCCGGGGAGCTGTTTTTT

d_gene: -
v_gene: TRBV18
abundance: once
j_gene: TRBJ1-5
CDR3aa: CASSPPPGNNQPQHF
CDR3nt: TGTGCCAGCTCACCACCACCAGGGAACAATCAGCCCCAGCATTTT

d_gene: TRBD1
v_gene: TRBV6-6
abundance: -
j_gene: TRBJ2-5
CDR3aa: CASSSGTGRETQYF
CDR3nt: TGTGCCAGCAGTTCGGGGACAGGCAGGGAGACCCAGTACTTC

d_gene: TRBD2
v_gene: TRBV7-2
abundance: -
j_gene: TRBJ2-5
CDR3aa: CASSIAGGQETQYF
CDR3nt: TGTGCCAGCAGCATAGCGGGGGGGCAAGAGACCCAGTACTTC

d_gene: -
v_gene: TRBV10-3
abundance: -
j_gene: TRBJ2-7
CDR3aa: CAISESGGGREQYF
CDR3nt: TGTGCCATCAGTGAGTCCGGAGGCGGGCGGGAGCAGTACTTC

d_gene: -
v_gene: TRBV6-5
abundance: -
j_gene: TRBJ2-5
CDR3aa: CASSYGRGRETQYF
CDR3nt: TGTGCCAGCAGTTACGGAAGAGGGAGGGAGACCCAGTACTTC

d_gene: -
v_gene: TRBV21-1
abundance: -
j_gene: TRBJ1-1
CDR3aa: CASSRQQGMPTEAFF
CDR3nt: TGTGCCAGCAGCAGACAACAGGGAATGCCCACTGAAGCTTTCTTT

d_gene: -
v_gene: TRBV19
abundance: -
j_gene: TRBJ2-7
CDR3aa: CASSTRIPYEQYF
CDR3nt: TGTGCCAGTAGTACCAGAATACCCTACGAGCAGTACTTC

d_gene: TRBD1
v_gene: TRBV5-1
abundance: -
j_gene: TRBJ1-6
CDR3aa: CASSSGQGGSNSPLHF
CDR3nt: TGCGCCAGCAGCTCGGGACAGGGGGGTAGTAATTCACCCCTCCACTTT

d_gene: TRBD1
v_gene: TRBV6-6
abundance: -
j_gene: TRBJ1-2
CDR3aa: CASSPQPGQGGYGYTF
CDR3nt: TGTGCCAGCAGCCCCCAACCGGGACAGGGGGGTTATGGCTACACCTTC

d_gene: TRBD1
v_gene: TRBV30
abundance: -
j_gene: TRBJ2-2
CDR3aa: CAWSQDRVTGELFF
CDR3nt: TGTGCCTGGAGTCAGGACAGGGTTACCGGGGAGCTGTTTTTT

d_gene: TRBD2
v_gene: TRBV19
abundance: few
j_gene: TRBJ2-3
CDR3aa: CASTPPLAGGSTQYF
CDR3nt: TGTGCCAGTACTCCCCCTCTAGCGGGGGGTAGTACGCAGTATTTT

d_gene: -
v_gene: TRBV4-1
abundance: -
j_gene: TRBJ1-4
CDR3aa: CASSQVVGEKLFF
CDR3nt: TGCGCCAGCAGCCAAGTGGTCGGGGAAAAACTGTTTTTT

d_gene: -
v_gene: TRBV10-3
abundance: -
j_gene: TRBJ1-1
CDR3aa: CAISGTYPNTEAFF
CDR3nt: TGTGCCATCAGTGGGACTTATCCGAACACTGAAGCTTTCTTT

d_gene: TRBD2
v_gene: TRBV7-6
abundance: -
j_gene: TRBJ2-1
CDR3aa: CASSPKAGTSTLADNEQFF
CDR3nt: TGTGCCAGCAGCCCAAAGGCTGGGACTAGCACATTGGCCGACAATGAGCAGTTCTTC

d_gene: TRBD2
v_gene: TRBV6-1
abundance: -
j_gene: TRBJ2-2
CDR3aa: CATVYGGENTGELFF
CDR3nt: TGTGCCACCGTCTACGGGGGGGAGAACACCGGGGAGCTGTTTTTT

d_gene: TRBD1
v_gene: TRBV5-1
abundance: -
j_gene: TRBJ1-6
CDR3aa: CASSPEGQGFSPLHF
CDR3nt: TGCGCCAGCAGCCCGGAGGGACAGGGATTCTCACCCCTCCACTTT

d_gene: -
v_gene: TRBV10-3
abundance: -
j_gene: TRBJ2-3
CDR3aa: CAIMKGARSTDTQYF
CDR3nt: TGTGCCATCATGAAGGGAGCTAGAAGCACAGATACGCAGTATTTT

d_gene: -
v_gene: TRBV6-5
abundance: -
j_gene: TRBJ2-2
CDR3aa: CASSSFNTGELFF
CDR3nt: TGTGCCAGCAGTTCCTTTAACACCGGGGAGCTGTTTTTT

d_gene: -
v_gene: TRBV4-2
abundance: -
j_gene: TRBJ1-2
CDR3aa: CASSQVPRDRGYTF
CDR3nt: TGTGCCAGCAGCCAAGTCCCGAGGGATAGGGGCTACACCTTC

d_gene: TRBD1
v_gene: TRBV30
abundance: -
j_gene: TRBJ1-3
CDR3aa: CAWSPGQASGNTIYF
CDR3nt: TGTGCCTGGAGCCCCGGACAGGCCTCTGGAAACACCATATATTTT

d_gene: -
v_gene: TRBV7-2
abundance: -
j_gene: TRBJ2-4
CDR3aa: CASSLPGAKNIQYF
CDR3nt: TGTGCCAGCAGCTTACCGGGGGCCAAAAACATTCAGTACTTC

d_gene: TRBD1
v_gene: TRBV4-3
abundance: -
j_gene: TRBJ2-7
CDR3aa: CASSQDDRGPYEQYF
CDR3nt: TGCGCCAGCAGCCAAGACGACAGGGGGCCCTACGAGCAGTACTTC

d_gene: -
v_gene: TRBV7-9
abundance: -
j_gene: TRBJ1-5
CDR3aa: CASSRGLGEGPSQPQHF
CDR3nt: TGTGCCAGCAGCCGCGGTTTGGGGGAGGGACCTTCACAGCCCCAGCATTTT

d_gene: TRBD1
v_gene: TRBV6-4
abundance: -
j_gene: TRBJ1-1
CDR3aa: CASSKIVRGPVAFF
CDR3nt: TGTGCCAGCAGTAAGATCGTTAGGGGGCCGGTAGCTTTCTTT

d_gene: TRBD2
v_gene: TRBV18
abundance: many
j_gene: TRBJ2-1
CDR3aa: CASSPGLAEGNEQFF
CDR3nt: TGTGCCAGCTCACCAGGACTAGCAGAGGGCAATGAGCAGTTCTTC